This T cell receptor (beta chain) derives from a study of early T cells in non-severe SARS-CoV-2 infection. Across the whole study: The study sequenced bulk RNA from unsorted whole blood, with chains unpaired.

In germline, CDR1 is SGHNT, CDR2 YYREEE (reference sequence). There are 15 residues in the CDR3. V was clipped by 2 bases and J by 4 bases; unmatched bases: 7. General study points: VDJdb matching favored anti-spike CD8 responses, missing private and CD4 specificities.

In the case of this clonotype: What it recognizes is unknown.

Attachment of unique molecular identifiers to individual cDNA molecules was performed. In TCRdb, the 5' RACE reads were re-called with MiXCR into one record per CDR3 protein. The table shows about 64,000 distinct CDR3 sequences, with over 4.5% occurring only once. The sequenced sample was whole blood. The TCR originated in an adult who was a healthcare worker with PCR-confirmed SARS-CoV-2 infection or an uninfected control (not recorded which). The chain links TRBV5-4 to TRBJ2-5; 8 positions match TRBD1. CDR3 sequence (DNA): TGTGCCAGCAGCTTTGGTTCAGGGGGCGGAGAGACCCAGTACTTC. This codes for CASSFGSGGGETQYF.